This TCR beta chain is drawn from a study of control samples from healthy donors and cancer patients. As to this clone: A much larger clone lies one base from this, so it may be a read error.

Sequencing used immunoSEQ multiplex PCR; TCRdb keeps in-frame clones, though not all of them. Among 65,000 to 95,000 clones listed, approximately 87% were seen once. There are 12 residues in the CDR3. With 6 bases removed from V and 4 bases from J, the gap between germline ends came to 9 bases. The germline V gene encodes CDR1 MNHEY and CDR2 SVGEGT. The chain links TRBV6-2 or TRBV6-3 to TRBJ1-2; D is possibly TRBD1 (6 bases). The sequenced material came from blood. The clonotype comes from a man between 45 and 60 years old in good health. CDR3 coding DNA: TGTGCCAGCAGCCTGGACAGCTATGGCTACACCTTC. Its translation is CASSLDSYGYTF.